Below are 13 T cell receptor beta chains sequenced from a single sample in a study of T cells expressing NK-cell markers. Reanalyzing the 5' RACE reads, TCRdb keeps one entry per CDR3 protein, without DNA. This listing includes approximately 440,000 distinct CDR3 sequences. The source material was blood T cells: a sorted CD56 or NKG2C T cell subset, CD4+ or CD8+ T cells, or bulk PBMC T cells (not recorded which). The receptors derive from a woman aged 45 to 65 in good health.

V usage is TRBV6-2 or TRBV6-3 and J usage is TRBJ2-7; TCRdb calls TRBD1, which cannot be checked without DNA. From germline, CDR1 is MNHEY and CDR2 SVGEGT. The CDR3 sequence is 13 residues long. The CDR3: CASSSRGGHEQYF.

The chain uses TRBV5-1 and TRBJ1-1. This CDR3 comprises 13 residues. CDR1 SGHRS and CDR2 YFSETQ come from the germline V gene. Here the CDR3 reads CASSLAGRSEAFF.

This chain connects TRBV4-1 to TRBJ2-5; TCRdb gives TRBD2 as the D gene, but with no DNA this cannot be confirmed. Germline CDR1 reads MGHRA; CDR2 reads YSYEKL. The CDR3 sequence is 14 residues long. The CDR3 here is CASSQDWERETQYF.

This sequence joins TRBV20-1 and TRBJ1-2. CDR1 is DFQATT, CDR2 SNEGSKA, per germline (reference sequence). This CDR3 is built from 12 residues. Here the CDR3 reads CSASPVAYGYTF.

V gene TRBV28 combines with J gene TRBJ2-4; TCRdb reports TRBD2, a call that lacks DNA to check it against. The germline V gene has CDR1 MDHEN and CDR2 SYDVKM. The CDR3 length is 13 residues. This chain's CDR3 is CASTPAEVNIQYF.

This sequence joins TRBV6-2 or TRBV6-3 and TRBJ2-4; TCRdb's assignment of TRBD1 cannot be checked, as there is no DNA. Germline lookup yields CDR1 MNHEY and CDR2 SVGEGT. The CDR3 is made up of 15 amino acids. CDR3 sequence: CASNQEAGAKNIQYF.

This chain joins TRBV5-1 and TRBJ1-1. In germline, CDR1 is SGHRS, CDR2 YFSETQ. The CDR3 covers 14 residues. CDR3 in amino acids: CASSLRLGNTEAFF. Supplemented by reference TRBV5-1 and TRBJ1-1, the full variable domain reads KAGVTQTPRYLIKTRGQQVTLSCSPISGHRSVSWYQQTPGQGLQFLFEYFSETQRNKGNFPGRFSGRQFSNSRSEMNVSTLELGDSALYLCASSLRLGNTEAFFGQGTRLTVV.

The CDR3 is CASSTDGGPQHF. J is TRBJ1-5 and V is TRBV7-9. In germline, CDR1 is SEHNR, CDR2 FQNEAQ (reference sequence). The CDR3 runs 12 residues.

V gene TRBV20-1 combines with J gene TRBJ2-1; lacking DNA, the TRBD2 call made by TCRdb goes unchecked. The germline V gene has CDR1 DFQATT and CDR2 SNEGSKA (reference sequence). This CDR3 region has 13 residues. The CDR3 region is CSASDFLQNEQFF.

The genes are TRBV5-6 and TRBJ2-6. This CDR3 contains 16 residues. The V gene's germline CDR1 is SGHDT and CDR2 YYEEEE. CDR3 in amino acids: CASSLVSLSGANVLTF.

The chain couples TRBV20-1 to TRBJ2-4; the D call of TRBD2 rests on TCRdb alone, since no DNA is present to check it. Germline loops: CDR1 DFQATT, CDR2 SNEGSKA (reference sequence). The CDR3 is made up of 13 amino acids. The CDR3 sequence is CSARGRALSLQYF.

The rearrangement uses TRBV12-3 or TRBV12-4 and TRBJ1-3. CDR3 length: 16 amino acids. Here the CDR3 reads CASSSLGPPRRDTIYF.

This sequence joins TRBV20-1 and TRBJ2-1; there is no DNA to check the TCRdb D call of TRBD2. Germline values: CDR1 DFQATT, CDR2 SNEGSKA (reference sequence). The length of the CDR3 is 16 residues. The CDR3 reads CSARPLKGLVYNEQFF.